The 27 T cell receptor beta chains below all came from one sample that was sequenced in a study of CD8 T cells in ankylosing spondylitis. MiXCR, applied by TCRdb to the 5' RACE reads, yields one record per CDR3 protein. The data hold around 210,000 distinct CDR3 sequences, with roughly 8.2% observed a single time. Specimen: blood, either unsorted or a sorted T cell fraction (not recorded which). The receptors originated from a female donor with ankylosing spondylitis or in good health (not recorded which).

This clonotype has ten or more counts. In DNA form, the CDR3 reads TGCAGCGTTCGCCCCGGGACAGGGTCCTTCTACGAGCAGTACTTC. Its translation is CSVRPGTGSFYEQYF. The genes are TRBV29-1 and TRBJ2-7; 9 bases are shared with TRBD1. CDR1 is SQVTM and CDR2 is ANQGSEA in the germline V gene. V shed 5 bases, J shed 3 bases, and the junction held 11 bases outside the gene matches. CDR3 size: 15 residues.

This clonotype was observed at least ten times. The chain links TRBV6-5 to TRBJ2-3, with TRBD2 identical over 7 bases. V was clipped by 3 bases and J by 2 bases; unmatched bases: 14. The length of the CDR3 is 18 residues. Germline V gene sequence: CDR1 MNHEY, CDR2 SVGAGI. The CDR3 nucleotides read TGTGCCAGCAGTTATACCAAAGGGAACGGGAGGATCACAGATACGCAGTATTTT. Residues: CASSYTKGNGRITDTQYF.

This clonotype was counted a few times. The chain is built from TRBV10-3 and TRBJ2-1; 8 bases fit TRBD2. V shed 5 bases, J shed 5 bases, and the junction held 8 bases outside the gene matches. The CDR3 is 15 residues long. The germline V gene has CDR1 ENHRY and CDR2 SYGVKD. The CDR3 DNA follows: TGTGCCATCAGTAGTACTAGCGGTTGGAACAATGAGCAGTTCTTC. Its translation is CAISSTSGWNNEQFF.

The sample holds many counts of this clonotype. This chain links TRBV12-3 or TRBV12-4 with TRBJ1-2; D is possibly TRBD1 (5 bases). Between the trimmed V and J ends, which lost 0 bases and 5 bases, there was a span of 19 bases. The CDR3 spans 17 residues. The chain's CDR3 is CASSLAGSPRGIYGYTF. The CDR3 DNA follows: TGTGCCAGCAGTTTAGCGGGGTCCCCACGGGGGATTTATGGCTACACCTTC.

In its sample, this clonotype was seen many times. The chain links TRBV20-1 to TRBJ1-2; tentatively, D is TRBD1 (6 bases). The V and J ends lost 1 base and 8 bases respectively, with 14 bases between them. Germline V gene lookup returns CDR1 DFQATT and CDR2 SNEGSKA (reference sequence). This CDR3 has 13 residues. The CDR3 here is CSARVGGGKGYTF. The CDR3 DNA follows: TGCAGTGCTAGAGTAGGGGGGGGTAAAGGCTACACCTTC.

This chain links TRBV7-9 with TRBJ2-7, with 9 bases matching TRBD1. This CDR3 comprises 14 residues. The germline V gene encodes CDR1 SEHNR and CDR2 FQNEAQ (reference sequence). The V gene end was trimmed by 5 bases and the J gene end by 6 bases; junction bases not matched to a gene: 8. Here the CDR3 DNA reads TGTGCCAGCAGCACCGGACAGGGGAGTAGCGAGCAGTACTTC. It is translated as CASSTGQGSSEQYF.

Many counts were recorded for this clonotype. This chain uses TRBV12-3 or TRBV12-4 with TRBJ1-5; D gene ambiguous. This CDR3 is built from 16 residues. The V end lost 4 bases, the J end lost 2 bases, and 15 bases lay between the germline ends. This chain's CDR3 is CASSSSFRGGNQPQHF. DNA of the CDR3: TGTGCCAGCAGTTCCTCGTTCCGCGGGGGCAATCAGCCCCAGCATTTT.

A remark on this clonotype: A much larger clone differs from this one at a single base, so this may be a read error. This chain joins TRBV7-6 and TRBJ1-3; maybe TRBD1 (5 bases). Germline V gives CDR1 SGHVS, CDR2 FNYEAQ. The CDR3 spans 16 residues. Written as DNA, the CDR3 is TGTGCCACCAGCTTAGGGTCAGGGATGACTGGAAACACCATATATTTT. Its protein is CATSLGSGMTGNTIYF.

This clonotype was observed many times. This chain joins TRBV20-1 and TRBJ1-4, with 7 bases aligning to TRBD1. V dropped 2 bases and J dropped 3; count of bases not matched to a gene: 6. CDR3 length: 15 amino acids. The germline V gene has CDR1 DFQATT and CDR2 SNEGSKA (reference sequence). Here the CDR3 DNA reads TGCAGTGCTAGAACGACAGGGAGCGCTAATGAAAAACTGTTTTTT. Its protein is CSARTTGSANEKLFF.

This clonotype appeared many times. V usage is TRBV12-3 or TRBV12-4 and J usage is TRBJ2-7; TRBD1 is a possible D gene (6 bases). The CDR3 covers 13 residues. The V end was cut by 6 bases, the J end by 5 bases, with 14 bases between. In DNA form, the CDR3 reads TGTGCCAGCAGACAGGGACCCGCTCACGAGCAGTACTTC. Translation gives CASRQGPAHEQYF.

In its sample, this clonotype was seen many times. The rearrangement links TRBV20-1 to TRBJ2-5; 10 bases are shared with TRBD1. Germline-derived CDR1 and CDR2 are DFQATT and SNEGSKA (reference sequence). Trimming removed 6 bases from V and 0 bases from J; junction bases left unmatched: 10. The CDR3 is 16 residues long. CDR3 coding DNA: TGCAGTGCAAACGACAGGGGGCGAATGTACCAAGAGACCCAGTACTTC. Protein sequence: CSANDRGRMYQETQYF.

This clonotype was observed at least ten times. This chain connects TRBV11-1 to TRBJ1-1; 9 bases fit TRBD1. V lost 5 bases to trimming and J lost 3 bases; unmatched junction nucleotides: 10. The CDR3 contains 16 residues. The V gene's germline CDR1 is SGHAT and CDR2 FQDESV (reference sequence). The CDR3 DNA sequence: TGTGCCAGCAGCGGACTACAGGGGGCGCTGGACACTGAAGCTTTCTTT. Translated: CASSGLQGALDTEAFF. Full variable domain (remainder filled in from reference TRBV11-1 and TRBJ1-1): EAEVAQSPRYKITEKSQAVAFWCDPISGHATLYWYRQILGQGPELLVQFQDESVVDDSQLPKDRFSAERLKGVDSTLKIQPAELGDSAMYLCASSGLQGALDTEAFFGQGTRLTVV.

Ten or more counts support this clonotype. This CDR3 reads CASSLAGGVNQPQHF. CDR3 nucleotide sequence: TGCGCCAGCAGCTTGGCCGGGGGGGTAAATCAGCCCCAGCATTTT. The V call is TRBV5-1, the J call TRBJ1-5; a possible D gene is TRBD1 (5 bases). Germline V gene data show CDR1 as SGHRS and CDR2 as YFSETQ. V lost 0 bases and J 4 bases, leaving 11 bases between the germline ends. This CDR3 is built from 15 residues.

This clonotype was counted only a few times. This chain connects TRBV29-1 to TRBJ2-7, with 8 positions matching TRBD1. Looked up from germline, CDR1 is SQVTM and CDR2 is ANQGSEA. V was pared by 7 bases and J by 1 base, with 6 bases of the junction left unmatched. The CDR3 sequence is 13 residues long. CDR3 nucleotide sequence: TGCAGCGCCCTGGGGGACAGGTCCTACGAGCAGTACTTC. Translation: CSALGDRSYEQYF.

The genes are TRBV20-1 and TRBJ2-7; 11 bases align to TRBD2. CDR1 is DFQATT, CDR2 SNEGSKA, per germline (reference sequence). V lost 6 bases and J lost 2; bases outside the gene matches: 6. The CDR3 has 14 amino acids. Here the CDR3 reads CSASLAGGPYEQYF. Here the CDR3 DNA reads TGCAGTGCCTCTTTAGCGGGAGGGCCCTACGAGCAGTACTTC.

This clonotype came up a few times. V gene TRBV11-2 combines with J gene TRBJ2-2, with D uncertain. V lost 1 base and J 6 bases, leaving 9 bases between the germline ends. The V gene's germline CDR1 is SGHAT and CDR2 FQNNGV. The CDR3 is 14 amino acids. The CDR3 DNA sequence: TGTGCCAGCAGCTTAGGGTACGCGGCCGGGGAGCTGTTTTTT. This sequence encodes CASSLGYAAGELFF.

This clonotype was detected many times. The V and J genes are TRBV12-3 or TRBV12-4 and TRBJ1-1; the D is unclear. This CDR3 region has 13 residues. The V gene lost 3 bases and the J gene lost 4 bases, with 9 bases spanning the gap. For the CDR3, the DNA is TGTGCCAGCAGTTTGAAAGGTCGCACTGAAGCTTTCTTT. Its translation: CASSLKGRTEAFF.

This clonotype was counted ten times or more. CDR3 residues: CASSMQGTPPSSYNEQFF. In DNA, the CDR3 is TGTGCCAGCTCAATGCAGGGAACCCCCCCGAGCTCCTACAATGAGCAGTTCTTC. V and J are TRBV18 and TRBJ2-1; D is possibly TRBD1 (5 bases). Germline V gene data show CDR1 as KGHSH and CDR2 as LQKENI. There are 18 residues in the CDR3. V was clipped by 5 bases and J by 0 bases, with 20 bases between them.

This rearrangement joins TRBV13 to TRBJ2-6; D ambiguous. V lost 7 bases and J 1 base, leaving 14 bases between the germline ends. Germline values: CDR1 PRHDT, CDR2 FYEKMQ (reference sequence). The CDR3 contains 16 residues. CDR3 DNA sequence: TGTGCCAGCACCTCTCAGAGGTGGTCTGGGGCCAACGTCCTGACTTTC. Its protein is CASTSQRWSGANVLTF. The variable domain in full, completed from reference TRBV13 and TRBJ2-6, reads AAGVIQSPRHLIKEKRETATLKCYPIPRHDTVYWYQQGPGQDPQFLISFYEKMQSDKGSIPDRFSAQQFSDYHSELNMSSLELGDSALYFCASTSQRWSGANVLTFGAGSRLTVL.

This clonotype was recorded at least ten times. CDR3 DNA: TGCAGTGCGGGACTAGCGAAATACGAGCAGTACTTC. Encoded protein: CSAGLAKYEQYF. V usage is TRBV20-1 and J usage is TRBJ2-7, with 10 bases matching TRBD2. V trimming: 6 bases; J trimming: 4 bases; junction bases outside the gene matches: 3. The CDR3 covers 12 residues. Per the germline V gene, CDR1 is DFQATT and CDR2 is SNEGSKA (reference sequence).

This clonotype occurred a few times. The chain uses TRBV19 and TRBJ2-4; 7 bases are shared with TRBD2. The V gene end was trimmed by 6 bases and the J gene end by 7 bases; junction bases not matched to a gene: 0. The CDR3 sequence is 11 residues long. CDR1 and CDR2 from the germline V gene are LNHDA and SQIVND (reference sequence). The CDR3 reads CASSGGNIQYF. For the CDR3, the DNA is TGTGCCAGTAGCGGGGGGAACATTCAGTACTTC.

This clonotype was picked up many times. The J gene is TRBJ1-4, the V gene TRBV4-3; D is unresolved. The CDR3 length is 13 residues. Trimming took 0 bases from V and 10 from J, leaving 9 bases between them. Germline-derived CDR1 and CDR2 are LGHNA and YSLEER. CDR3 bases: TGCGCCAGCAGCCAAGAAAAGGTCGGAAAACTGTTTTTT. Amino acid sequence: CASSQEKVGKLFF.

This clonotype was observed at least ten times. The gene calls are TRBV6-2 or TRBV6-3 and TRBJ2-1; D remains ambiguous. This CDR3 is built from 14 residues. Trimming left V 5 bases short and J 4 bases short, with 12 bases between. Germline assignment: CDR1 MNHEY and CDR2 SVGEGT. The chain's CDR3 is CASSRPQPYNEQFF. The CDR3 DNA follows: TGTGCCAGCAGTAGACCGCAGCCTTACAATGAGCAGTTCTTC.

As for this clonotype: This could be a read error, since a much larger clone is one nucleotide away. CDR3 in DNA: TGTGCCAGCAGCTGTAGCCGGGACAGAGACAATGAGCAGTTCTTC. Amino acid sequence: CASSCSRDRDNEQFF. The chain uses TRBV7-2 and TRBJ2-1; 7 bases agree with TRBD1. V was clipped by 4 bases and J by 5 bases; unmatched bases: 8. The germline CDR1 and CDR2 sequences are SGHTA and FQGNSA. The CDR3 runs 15 residues.

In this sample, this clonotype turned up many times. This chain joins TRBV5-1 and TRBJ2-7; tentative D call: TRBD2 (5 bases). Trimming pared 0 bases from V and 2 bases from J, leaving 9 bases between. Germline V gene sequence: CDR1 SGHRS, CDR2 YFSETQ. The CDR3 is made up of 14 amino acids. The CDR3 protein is CASSLEGDAYEQYF. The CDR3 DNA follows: TGCGCCAGCAGCTTGGAGGGAGATGCCTACGAGCAGTACTTC.

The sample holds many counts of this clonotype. Here the CDR3 DNA reads TGCAGCGTGGGTGGACAGCCCGGAGAGACCCAGTACTTC. Translating gives CSVGGQPGETQYF. The V call is TRBV29-1, the J call TRBJ2-5; tentatively, D is TRBD1 (6 bases). CDR1 and CDR2 from the germline V gene are SQVTM and ANQGSEA. The CDR3 sequence is 13 residues long. V lost 6 bases and J lost 4, with 15 bases in between.

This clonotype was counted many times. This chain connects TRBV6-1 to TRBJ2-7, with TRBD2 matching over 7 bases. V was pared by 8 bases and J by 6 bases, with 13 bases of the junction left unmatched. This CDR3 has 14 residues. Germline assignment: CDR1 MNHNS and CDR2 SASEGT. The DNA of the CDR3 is TGTGCCAGCGGACGGGGAGCGGGGCCCTCCGAGCAGTACTTC. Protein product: CASGRGAGPSEQYF.